The clone carrying this TCR beta chain occurred many times. MiXCR was run by TCRdb on the RT-PCR reads, yielding one entry per CDR3 protein. The data contain about 570,000 distinct CDR3 sequences, about 11% of them singletons. These data are taken from a study of response to subunit inactivated influenza vaccine. Trimming stripped 5 bases from V and 5 bases from J, with 6 bases between. Germline values: CDR1 SQVTM, CDR2 ANQGSEA. The CDR3 consists of 11 residues. The sample was also linked to a second study, of T cells expressing NK-cell markers. As that report states: TCR beta cDNA was made by 5'RACE template switching with UMIs. The TCR beta repertoires were obtained from sorted CD3+CD56+NKG2C+, CD3+CD56+NKG2C- and CD3+CD56-NKG2C+ T cells. Of eight sequenced donors, seven were HCMV-seropositive and one HCMV-seronegative. More than five donors showed dominant NKG2C+ clonotypes comprising about 1.0-7.0% of their CD8+ T cells. The study did not resolve the HCMV specificity of expanded NKG2C+ T cell clones.

The V and J genes are TRBV29-1 and TRBJ2-2; no reliable D call. The sequence derives from a man aged 50 to 60 who received an inactivated influenza vaccine. This material consisted of PBMCs from blood, taken on the day of vaccination. The CDR3 is CSVRSTGELFF. In DNA form, the CDR3 reads TGCAGCGTTCGGTCAACCGGGGAGCTGTTTTTT.